This T cell receptor (delta chain) comes out of a study of gamma-delta T cells after stem cell transplantation. Germline CDR1 and CDR2: GEAIGNYY and EKD. V shed 4 bases and J 0 bases; nucleotides not matched to a gene: 8. This CDR3 has 18 amino acids. TCRdb re-identified clones in the RT-PCR reads via CATT. Seen here are about 5,400 delta-chain clones, 8.5% to 10% observed once, and the top ten hold over 10%. The chain combines TRDV2 with TRDJ3, with TRDD3 matching 7 bases. This clonotype was obtained from a human donor. It is not recorded whose cells these are; they may come from a transplant donor. The sample consisted of gamma-delta T cells. The CDR3 DNA sequence: TGTGCCTGTGATTCAACTGGGGCCATCTCCTGGGACACCCGACAGATGTTTTTC. This translates into CACDSTGAISWDTRQMFF.